Presented here are 27 T cell receptor beta chains from one specimen sequenced in a study of cytomegalovirus exposure and HLA in healthy donors. Vbeta (60) and Jbeta (13) primers were used in the PCR. Generated by immunoSEQ multiplex PCR, the TCRdb table keeps only in-frame clones and is missing some. Seen here are tens of thousands of clones, roughly 67% observed once, and the top ten hold approximately 5.4%. Input material: PBMCs. Every receptor here comes from a man aged 45 to 65 in good health and CMV-seronegative.

The chain is built from TRBV21-1 and TRBJ2-3; the listed D gene, TRBD2, was not tested against the DNA. TRBV21-1 is an annotated pseudogene. This CDR3 region has 15 residues. The CDR3 sequence is CASNISGGATDTQYF. CDR3 DNA: TGTGCCAGCAACATAAGCGGGGGGGCCACAGATACGCAGTATTTT.

Points on this clone: Other DNA sequences from this sample encode an identical CDR3 as well. The V and J genes are TRBV11-2 and TRBJ1-1; D is perhaps TRBD1 (5 bases). CDR1 and CDR2 (germline): SGHAT, FQNNGV. V was trimmed by 1 base and J by 2 bases, leaving 11 bases between them. The CDR3 has 15 amino acids. The CDR3 spells CASSLGGHSNTEAFF. Here the CDR3 DNA reads TGTGCCAGCAGCTTAGGCGGACATAGTAACACTGAAGCTTTCTTT. Looking up the rest from reference TRBV11-2 and TRBJ1-1 gives the full variable domain: EAGVAQSPRYKIIEKRQSVAFWCNPISGHATLYWYQQILGQGPKLLIQFQNNGVVDDSQLPKDRFSAERLKGVDSTLKIQPAKLEDSAVYLCASSLGGHSNTEAFFGQGTRLTVV.

The CDR3 is CASSARFRGTGELFF. CDR3 DNA sequence: TGTGCCAGCAGCGCAAGATTCCGAGGCACCGGGGAGCTGTTTTTT. The V and J genes are TRBV9 and TRBJ2-2, with no clear D. In germline, CDR1 is SGDLS, CDR2 YYNGEE. The ends were cut back, 3 bases at V and 4 bases at J, with 13 bases in the middle. The CDR3 is 15 amino acids.

The gene calls are TRBV6-6 and TRBJ2-1, with D perhaps TRBD2 (7 bases). In germline, CDR1 is MNHNY, CDR2 SVGAGI (reference sequence). Trimming removed 5 bases at V and 5 bases at J, with 19 bases between. CDR3 length: 16 amino acids. CDR3 sequence reads: CASSNTLAGADNEQFF. In nucleotides, the CDR3 is TGTGCCAGCAGTAACACCCTTGCGGGGGCAGACAATGAGCAGTTCTTC.

This clone was seen more than once but under ten times. The V gene is TRBV18, the J gene TRBJ2-3, with 9 bases lining up with TRBD2. Looked up from germline, CDR1 is KGHSH and CDR2 is LQKENI. V shed 7 bases and J 4 bases; nucleotides not matched to a gene: 6. CDR3 length: 14 amino acids. The CDR3 bases are TGTGCCAGCTGCGGGAGGGGCCCGGCAGATACGCAGTATTTT. Translation: CASCGRGPADTQYF. Together with reference TRBV18 and TRBJ2-3, the CDR3 gives the full variable domain: NAGVMQNPRHLVRRRGQEARLRCSPMKGHSHVYWYRQLPEEGLKFMVYLQKENIIDESGMPKERFSAEFPKEGPSILRIQQVVRGDSAAYFCASCGRGPADTQYFGPGTRLTVL.

This clone was seen only a few times. The J gene is TRBJ1-5, the V gene TRBV2; D is uncertain. The V and J ends lost 2 bases and 2 bases respectively, with 13 bases between them. This CDR3 region has 16 residues. CDR1 is SNHLY and CDR2 is FYNNEI in the germline V gene. CDR3 nucleotides: TGTGCCAGCAGTGAAACTTACCGAGCCGGCAATCAGCCCCAGCATTTT. Translation: CASSETYRAGNQPQHF.

The J gene is TRBJ2-7, the V gene TRBV19, with a possible D match to TRBD1 (6 bases). Deletions cut 0 bases from V and 6 bases from J, with 12 bases between. CDR1 is LNHDA and CDR2 is SQIVND in the germline V gene (reference sequence). The CDR3 consists of 14 residues. CDR3 amino acids: CASSIEGAKREQYF. CDR3 in DNA: TGTGCCAGTAGTATAGAGGGGGCCAAACGCGAGCAGTACTTC.

V gene TRBV5-1 combines with J gene TRBJ1-1, with TRBD1 matching over 7 bases. This CDR3 region has 15 residues. Unmatched junction bases numbered 10, after V lost 2 bases and J lost 6 bases. The germline V gene has CDR1 SGHRS and CDR2 YFSETQ. The CDR3 protein is CASSFQNRGFAEAFF. The CDR3 coding sequence is TGCGCCAGCAGCTTCCAAAACAGGGGCTTCGCTGAAGCTTTCTTT.

This clone is a singleton in its sample. The V call is TRBV7-9, the J call TRBJ1-4; TRBD1 matches 7 bases. Germline CDR1 reads SEHNR; CDR2 reads FQNEAQ (reference sequence). There are 19 residues in the CDR3. V lost 6 bases and J lost 0; bases outside the gene matches: 16. CDR3 loop: CASRATGTARSATNEKLFF. In DNA form, the CDR3 reads TGTGCCAGCAGAGCTACCGGGACAGCCAGGTCGGCAACTAATGAAAAACTGTTTTTT.

The V gene is TRBV11-2, the J gene TRBJ1-6; D gene ambiguous. The germline V gene encodes CDR1 SGHAT and CDR2 FQNNGV. V was clipped by 1 base and J by 0 bases, with 10 bases between them. The CDR3 sequence is 17 residues long. CDR3 sequence: CASSLVQLSSYNSPLHF. CDR3 bases: TGTGCCAGCAGCTTAGTACAGCTGAGCTCCTATAATTCACCCCTCCACTTT.

The V and J genes are TRBV10-3 and TRBJ1-5; 8 bases map to TRBD1. The CDR3 extends over 15 amino acids. In germline, CDR1 is ENHRY, CDR2 SYGVKD. V lost 10 bases and J lost 3; bases outside the gene matches: 11. CDR3 sequence reads: CASGTGTGPNQPQHF. Written as DNA, the CDR3 is TGTGCCAGCGGAACCGGGACAGGCCCCAATCAGCCCCAGCATTTT.

The J gene is TRBJ2-3, the V gene TRBV19; 9 positions match TRBD1. CDR1 LNHDA and CDR2 SQIVND come from the germline V gene (reference sequence). Trimming cost V 8 bases and J 3 bases; bases outside gene matches: 9. The CDR3 contains 15 residues. CDR3 sequence (DNA): TGTGCCAGTTGGGCCGGGACAGGGAGAACAGATACGCAGTATTTT. This gives the protein CASWAGTGRTDTQYF.

The gene calls are TRBV5-1 and TRBJ1-1; no clear D gene. The CDR3 covers 16 residues. Germline loops: CDR1 SGHRS, CDR2 YFSETQ. Trimming shortened V by 2 bases and J by 3 bases, and 17 bases separated the two germline ends. In DNA, the CDR3 is TGCGCCAGCAGCTTCGACAAGCCCTTCGAAGACACTGAAGCTTTCTTT. Protein sequence: CASSFDKPFEDTEAFF.

The rearrangement joins TRBV18 to TRBJ1-5; TRBD1 agrees at 9 bases. V trimming: 3 bases; J trimming: 6 bases; junction bases outside the gene matches: 9. This CDR3 has 16 amino acids. Germline CDR1 is KGHSH and CDR2 is LQKENI. The CDR3 sequence: CASSPLPGTGLQPQHF. CDR3 DNA: TGTGCCAGCTCACCCCTCCCTGGGACAGGGCTTCAGCCCCAGCATTTT.

The J gene is TRBJ2-7, the V gene TRBV5-6; 7 nucleotides match TRBD1. CDR1 is SGHDT, CDR2 YYEEEE, per germline. CDR3 length: 13 residues. The V segment lost 4 bases and the J segment 7 bases; nucleotides outside the gene matches: 8. CDR3 loop: CASSEGALGEQYF. CDR3 DNA sequence: TGTGCCAGCAGCGAGGGGGCCCTGGGGGAGCAGTACTTC.

Turning to this clone: A read error may produce the germline difference seen at one junction end. This chain joins TRBV7-9 and TRBJ2-7, with TRBD2 matching over 8 bases. Germline CDR1 and CDR2: SEHNR and FQNEAQ (reference sequence). The CDR3 contains 13 residues. The CDR3 sequence: CSSSPGGSVEQYF. CDR3 nucleotides: TGTTCCAGCAGCCCGGGGGGGTCGGTCGAGCAGTACTTC.

This chain joins TRBV13 and TRBJ2-5, with 7 bases matching TRBD1. CDR3 size: 14 residues. From germline, CDR1 is PRHDT and CDR2 FYEKMQ (reference sequence). The V gene end was trimmed by 6 bases and the J gene end by 4 bases; junction bases not matched to a gene: 8. CDR3 bases: TGTGCCAGCAGATCAACAGGGGATCGAGAGACCCAGTACTTC. This sequence encodes CASRSTGDRETQYF.

The chain has TRBV27 and TRBJ2-7; TRBD1 aligns across 9 bases. V trimming: 6 bases; J trimming: 5 bases; junction bases outside the gene matches: 8. The CDR3 sequence is 14 residues long. Germline V gene data show CDR1 as MNHEY and CDR2 as SMNVEV (reference sequence). The CDR3, as DNA: TGTGCCAGCAGCGCGGACAGGGGATCCAACGAGCAGTACTTC. Translating gives CASSADRGSNEQYF.

The chain employs TRBV6-1 and TRBJ1-5, with 8 bases matching TRBD1. CDR1 is MNHNS and CDR2 is SASEGT in the germline V gene. This CDR3 has 14 amino acids. The V and J ends lost 5 bases and 7 bases, in that order; junction bases with no gene match: 7. CDR3 sequence (DNA): TGTGCCAGCAGTCCCCAGGGGGCTAGGCAGCCCCAGCATTTT. Translation: CASSPQGARQPQHF.

The gene calls are TRBV28 and TRBJ2-1; a weak D match, TRBD2 (5 bases). From germline, CDR1 is MDHEN and CDR2 SYDVKM. V was pared by 6 bases and J by 8 bases, with 17 bases between. CDR3 length: 14 amino acids. For the CDR3, the DNA is TGTGCCAGCAGCCTACAGTACGGGATGCATGAGCAGTTCTTC. Amino acid sequence: CASSLQYGMHEQFF. The variable domain in full, completed from reference TRBV28 and TRBJ2-1, reads DVKVTQSSRYLVKRTGEKVFLECVQDMDHENMFWYRQDPGLGLRLIYFSYDVKMKEKGDIPEGYSVSREKKERFSLILESASTNQTSMYLCASSLQYGMHEQFFGPGTRLTVL.

The chain links TRBV5-1 to TRBJ2-6; no clear D gene. V lost 5 bases to trimming and J lost 0 bases, with 9 bases between them. The germline gives CDR1 SGHRS, CDR2 YFSETQ. The CDR3 runs to 15 residues. The CDR3 nucleotides read TGCGCCAGCAGGATACAAGTCTCTGGGGCCAACGTCCTGACTTTC. Protein product: CASRIQVSGANVLTF.

This chain links TRBV27 with TRBJ2-3; D is unresolved. V was cut by 5 bases and J by 5 bases, with 20 bases left in between. The CDR3 totals 16 residues. Germline V gene sequence: CDR1 MNHEY, CDR2 SMNVEV (reference sequence). The CDR3 reads CASSIPSAGLVDTQYF. The CDR3 nucleotides read TGTGCCAGCAGTATCCCGTCCGCAGGTCTCGTAGATACGCAGTATTTT.

In this sample, this clone turned up a few times. V usage is TRBV9 and J usage is TRBJ2-2; D gene uncertain. The CDR3 consists of 14 residues. V gave up 1 base and J gave up 3 bases, with 7 bases separating them. The germline V gene has CDR1 SGDLS and CDR2 YYNGEE. In nucleotides, the CDR3 is TGTGCCAGCAGCGTATACGGAGACACCGGGGAGCTGTTTTTT. The encoded protein is CASSVYGDTGELFF.

The chain joins TRBV9 to TRBJ2-2; tentative D call: TRBD1 (6 bases). Germline V gives CDR1 SGDLS, CDR2 YYNGEE. V was pared by 1 base and J by 7 bases, with 17 bases between. The CDR3 is 16 residues long. CDR3 sequence reads: CASSVIAGEIGGELFF. CDR3 nucleotide sequence: TGTGCCAGCAGCGTAATCGCAGGGGAAATCGGCGGGGAGCTGTTTTTT.

This clone was seen a few times. V is TRBV10-2 and J is TRBJ1-5; no clear D gene. This CDR3 is built from 13 residues. The germline gives CDR1 WSHSY, CDR2 SAAADI. Trimming stripped 3 bases from V and 9 bases from J, with 12 bases between. The CDR3 DNA reads as TGCGCCAGCAGTGAATCGGACGGGAGGCCCCAGCATTTT. Translated: CASSESDGRPQHF.

The gene calls are TRBV11-3 and TRBJ1-3; D may be TRBD1 (6 bases). Trimming stripped 1 base from V and 4 bases from J, with 14 bases between. Germline loops: CDR1 SGHNT, CDR2 YENEEA. The CDR3 loop spans 16 amino acids. The chain's CDR3 is CASSLGRDTRGNTIYF. CDR3 in DNA: TGTGCCAGCAGCTTAGGACGGGACACGAGAGGAAACACCATATATTTT.

The chain carries TRBV9 and TRBJ2-5; D is possibly TRBD1 (7 bases). CDR3 length: 15 amino acids. V shed 0 bases and J shed 5 bases, with 14 bases lying between them. In germline, CDR1 is SGDLS, CDR2 YYNGEE. The CDR3 DNA follows: TGTGCCAGCAGCGTAGGAGGAGGGGGCCGGGAGACCCAGTACTTC. It specifies CASSVGGGGRETQYF.